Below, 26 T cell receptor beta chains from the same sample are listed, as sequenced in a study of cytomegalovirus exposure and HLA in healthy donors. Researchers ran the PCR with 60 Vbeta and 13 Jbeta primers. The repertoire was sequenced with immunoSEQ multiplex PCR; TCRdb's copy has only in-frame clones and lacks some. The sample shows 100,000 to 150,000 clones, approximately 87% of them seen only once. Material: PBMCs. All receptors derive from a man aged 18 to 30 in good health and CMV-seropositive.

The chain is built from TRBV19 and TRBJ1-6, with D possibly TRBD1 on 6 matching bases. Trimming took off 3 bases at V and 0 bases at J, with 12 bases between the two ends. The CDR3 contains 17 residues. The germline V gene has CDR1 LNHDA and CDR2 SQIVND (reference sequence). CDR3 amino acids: CASSMTGTSSYNSPLHF. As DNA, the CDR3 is TGTGCCAGTAGTATGACAGGCACCAGCTCCTATAATTCACCCCTCCACTTT.

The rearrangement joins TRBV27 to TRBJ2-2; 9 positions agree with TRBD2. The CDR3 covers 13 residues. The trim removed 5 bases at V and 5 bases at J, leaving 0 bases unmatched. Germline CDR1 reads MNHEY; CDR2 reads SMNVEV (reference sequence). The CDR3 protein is CASSLAGTGELFF. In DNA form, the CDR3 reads TGTGCCAGCAGTCTAGCGGGGACCGGGGAGCTGTTTTTT.

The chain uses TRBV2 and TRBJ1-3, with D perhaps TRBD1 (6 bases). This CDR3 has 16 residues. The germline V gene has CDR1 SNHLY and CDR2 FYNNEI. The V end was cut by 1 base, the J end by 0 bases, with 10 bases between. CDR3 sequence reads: CASSEGQVTSGNTIYF. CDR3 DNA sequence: TGTGCCAGCAGTGAAGGACAGGTTACCTCTGGAAACACCATATATTTT.

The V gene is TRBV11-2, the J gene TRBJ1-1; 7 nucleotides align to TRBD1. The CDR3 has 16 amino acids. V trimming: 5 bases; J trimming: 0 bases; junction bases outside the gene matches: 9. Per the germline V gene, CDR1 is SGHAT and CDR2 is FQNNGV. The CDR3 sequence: CASSSYRGGMNTEAFF. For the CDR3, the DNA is TGTGCCAGCAGCAGCTACAGGGGAGGCATGAACACTGAAGCTTTCTTT.

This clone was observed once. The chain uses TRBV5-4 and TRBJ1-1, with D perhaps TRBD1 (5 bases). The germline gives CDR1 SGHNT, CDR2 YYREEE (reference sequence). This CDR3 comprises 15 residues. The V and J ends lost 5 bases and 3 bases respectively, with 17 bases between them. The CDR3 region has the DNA TGTGCCAGCAGTCGGGGGGAGAAGTGGGACACTGAAGCTTTCTTT. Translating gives CASSRGEKWDTEAFF.

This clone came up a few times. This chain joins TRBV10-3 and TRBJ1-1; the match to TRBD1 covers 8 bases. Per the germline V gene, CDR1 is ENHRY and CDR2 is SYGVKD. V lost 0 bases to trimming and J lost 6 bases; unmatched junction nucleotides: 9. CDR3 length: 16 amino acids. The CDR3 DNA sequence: TGTGCCATCAGTGAGTCGACAGGGGAAGGACCAGCTGAAGCTTTCTTT. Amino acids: CAISESTGEGPAEAFF.

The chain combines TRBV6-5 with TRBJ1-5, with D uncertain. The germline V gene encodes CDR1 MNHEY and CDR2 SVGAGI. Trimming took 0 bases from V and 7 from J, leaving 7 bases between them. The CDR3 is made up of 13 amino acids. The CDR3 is CASSYSLEQPQHF. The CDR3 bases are TGTGCCAGCAGTTACTCGCTTGAGCAGCCCCAGCATTTT.

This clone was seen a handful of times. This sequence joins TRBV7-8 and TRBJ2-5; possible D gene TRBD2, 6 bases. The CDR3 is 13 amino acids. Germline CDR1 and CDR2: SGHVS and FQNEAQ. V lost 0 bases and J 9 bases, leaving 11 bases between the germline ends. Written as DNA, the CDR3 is TGTGCCAGCAGCTTAGCGCATGGAGGGGCCCAGTACTTC. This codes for CASSLAHGGAQYF.

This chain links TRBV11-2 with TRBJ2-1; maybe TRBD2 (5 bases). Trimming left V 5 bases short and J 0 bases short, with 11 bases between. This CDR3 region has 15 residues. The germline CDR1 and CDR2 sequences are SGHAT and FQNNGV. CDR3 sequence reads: CASSRGQYSYNEQFF. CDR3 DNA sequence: TGTGCCAGCAGCCGCGGGCAGTACTCCTACAATGAGCAGTTCTTC.

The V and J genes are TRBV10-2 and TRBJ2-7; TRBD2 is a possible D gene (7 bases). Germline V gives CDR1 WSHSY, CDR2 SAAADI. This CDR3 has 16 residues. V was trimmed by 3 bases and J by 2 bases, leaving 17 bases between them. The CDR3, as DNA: TGCGCCAGCAGTGAAGGTTGGGGGGGCCTCACCTACGAGCAGTACTTC. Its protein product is CASSEGWGGLTYEQYF.

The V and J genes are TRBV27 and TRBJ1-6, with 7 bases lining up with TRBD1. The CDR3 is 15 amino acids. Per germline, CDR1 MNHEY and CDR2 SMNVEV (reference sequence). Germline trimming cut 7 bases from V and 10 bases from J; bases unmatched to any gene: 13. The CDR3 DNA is TGTGCCAGCAAAGGATCTACAGGGGACGGGTCACCCCTCCACTTT. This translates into CASKGSTGDGSPLHF.

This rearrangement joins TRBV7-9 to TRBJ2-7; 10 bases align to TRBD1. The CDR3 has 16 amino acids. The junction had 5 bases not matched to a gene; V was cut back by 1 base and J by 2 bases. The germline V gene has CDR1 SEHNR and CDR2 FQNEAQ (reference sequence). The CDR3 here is CASSLVGTGETYEQYF. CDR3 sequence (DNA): TGTGCCAGCAGCTTAGTCGGGACAGGGGAAACCTACGAGCAGTACTTC.

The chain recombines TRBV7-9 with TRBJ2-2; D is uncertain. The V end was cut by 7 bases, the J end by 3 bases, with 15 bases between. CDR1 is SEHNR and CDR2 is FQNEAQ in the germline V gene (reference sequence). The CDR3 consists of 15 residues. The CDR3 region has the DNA TGTGCCAGCAACCCTGGGCCCTTATACACCGGGGAGCTGTTTTTT. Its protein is CASNPGPLYTGELFF.

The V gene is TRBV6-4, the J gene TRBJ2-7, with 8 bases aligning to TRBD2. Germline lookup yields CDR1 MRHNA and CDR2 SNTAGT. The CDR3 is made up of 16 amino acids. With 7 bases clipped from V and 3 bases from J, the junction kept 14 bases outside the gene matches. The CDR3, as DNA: TGTGCCAGCATCCATCGGGGGGGGAGCCCTTGCTACGAGCAGTACTTC. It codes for CASIHRGGSPCYEQYF.

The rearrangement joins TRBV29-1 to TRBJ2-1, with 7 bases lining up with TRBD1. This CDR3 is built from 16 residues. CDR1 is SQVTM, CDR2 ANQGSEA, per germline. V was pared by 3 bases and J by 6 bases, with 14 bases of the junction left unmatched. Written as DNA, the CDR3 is TGCAGCGTTGAGGGACAGATCAACCCTCCTCCCAATGAGCAGTTCTTC. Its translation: CSVEGQINPPPNEQFF.

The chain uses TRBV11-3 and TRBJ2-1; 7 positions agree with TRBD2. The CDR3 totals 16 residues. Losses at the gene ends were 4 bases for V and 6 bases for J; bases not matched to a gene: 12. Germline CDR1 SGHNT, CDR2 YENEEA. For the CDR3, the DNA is TGTGCCAGCAGCTCCCGAAGCGGGGATCGGGCCAATGAGCAGTTCTTC. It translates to CASSSRSGDRANEQFF.

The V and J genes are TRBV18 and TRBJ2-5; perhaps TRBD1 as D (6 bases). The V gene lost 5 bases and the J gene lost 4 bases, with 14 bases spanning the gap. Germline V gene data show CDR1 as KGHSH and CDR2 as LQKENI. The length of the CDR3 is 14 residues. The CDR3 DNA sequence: TGTGCCAGCTCAAATTCAGGGGCCGGAGAGACCCAGTACTTC. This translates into CASSNSGAGETQYF.

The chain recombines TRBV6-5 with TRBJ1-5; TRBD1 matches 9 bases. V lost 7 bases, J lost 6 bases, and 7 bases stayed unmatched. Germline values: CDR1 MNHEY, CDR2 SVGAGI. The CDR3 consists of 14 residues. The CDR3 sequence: CASIPGTGSQPQHF. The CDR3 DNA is TGTGCCAGCATTCCCGGGACAGGGAGTCAGCCCCAGCATTTT.

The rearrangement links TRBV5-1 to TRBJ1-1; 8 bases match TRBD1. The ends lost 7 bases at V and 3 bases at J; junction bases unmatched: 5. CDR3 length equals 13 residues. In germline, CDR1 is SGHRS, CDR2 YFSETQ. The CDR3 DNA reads TGCGCCAGCCGGACAGGGCAGGACACTGAAGCTTTCTTT. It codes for CASRTGQDTEAFF.

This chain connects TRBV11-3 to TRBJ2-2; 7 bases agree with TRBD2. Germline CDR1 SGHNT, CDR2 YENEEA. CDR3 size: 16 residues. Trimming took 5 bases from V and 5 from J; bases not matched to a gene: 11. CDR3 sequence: CASSQSPSGWTGELFF. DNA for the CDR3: TGTGCCAGCAGCCAGTCTCCTAGCGGATGGACCGGGGAGCTGTTTTTT.

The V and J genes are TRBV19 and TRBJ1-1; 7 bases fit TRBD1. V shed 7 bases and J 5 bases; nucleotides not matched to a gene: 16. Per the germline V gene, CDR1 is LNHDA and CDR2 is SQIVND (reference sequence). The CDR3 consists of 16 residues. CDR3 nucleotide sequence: TGTGCCAGTAAGGAATACCCCGACAGGGAATGGACTGAAGCTTTCTTT. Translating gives CASKEYPDREWTEAFF.

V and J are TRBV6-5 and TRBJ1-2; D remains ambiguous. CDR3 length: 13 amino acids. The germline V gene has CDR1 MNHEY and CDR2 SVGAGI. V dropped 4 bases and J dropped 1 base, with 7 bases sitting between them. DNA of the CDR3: TGTGCCAGCAGTTTGAATAGTAACTATGGCTACACCTTC. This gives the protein CASSLNSNYGYTF.

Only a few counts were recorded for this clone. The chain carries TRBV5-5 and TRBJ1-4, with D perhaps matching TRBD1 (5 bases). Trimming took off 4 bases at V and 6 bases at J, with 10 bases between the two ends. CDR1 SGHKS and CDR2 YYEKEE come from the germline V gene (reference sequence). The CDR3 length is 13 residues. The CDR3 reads CASSLTGYEKLFF. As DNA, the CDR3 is TGTGCCAGCAGCCTTACAGGTTATGAAAAACTGTTTTTT.

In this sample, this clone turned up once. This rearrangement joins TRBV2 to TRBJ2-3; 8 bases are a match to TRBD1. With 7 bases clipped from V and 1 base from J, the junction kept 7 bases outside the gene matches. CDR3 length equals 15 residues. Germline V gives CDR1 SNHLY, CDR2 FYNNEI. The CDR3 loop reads CASTFTGGGTDTQYF. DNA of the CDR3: TGTGCCAGCACGTTCACAGGGGGTGGCACAGATACGCAGTATTTT.

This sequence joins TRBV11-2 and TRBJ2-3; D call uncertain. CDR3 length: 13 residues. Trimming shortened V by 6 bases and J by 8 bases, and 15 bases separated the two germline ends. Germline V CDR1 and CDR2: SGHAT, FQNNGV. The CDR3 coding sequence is TGTGCCAGCAGGTGGTTCCTCGCAGGTACGCAGTATTTT. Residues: CASRWFLAGTQYF.

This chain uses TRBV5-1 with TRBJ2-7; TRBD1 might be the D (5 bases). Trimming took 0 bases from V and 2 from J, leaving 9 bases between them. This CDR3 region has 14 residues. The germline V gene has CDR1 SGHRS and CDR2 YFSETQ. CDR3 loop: CASSLGDRAYEQYF. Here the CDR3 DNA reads TGCGCCAGCAGCTTGGGAGACAGAGCCTACGAGCAGTACTTC. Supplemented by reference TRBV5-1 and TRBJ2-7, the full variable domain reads KAGVTQTPRYLIKTRGQQVTLSCSPISGHRSVSWYQQTPGQGLQFLFEYFSETQRNKGNFPGRFSGRQFSNSRSEMNVSTLELGDSALYLCASSLGDRAYEQYFGPGTRLTVT.